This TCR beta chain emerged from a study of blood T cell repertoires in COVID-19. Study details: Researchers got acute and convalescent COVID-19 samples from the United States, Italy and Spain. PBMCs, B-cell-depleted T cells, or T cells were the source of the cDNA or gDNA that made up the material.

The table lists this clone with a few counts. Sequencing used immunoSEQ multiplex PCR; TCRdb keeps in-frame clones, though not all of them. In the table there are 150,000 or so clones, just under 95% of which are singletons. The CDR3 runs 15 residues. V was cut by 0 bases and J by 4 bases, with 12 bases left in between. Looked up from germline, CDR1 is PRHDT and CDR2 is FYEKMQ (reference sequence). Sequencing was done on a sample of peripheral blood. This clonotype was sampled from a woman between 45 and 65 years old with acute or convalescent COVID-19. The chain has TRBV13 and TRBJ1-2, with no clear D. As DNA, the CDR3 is TGTGCCAGCAGCTTAGGAACCCCCGGTGGCTATGGCTACACCTTC. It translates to CASSLGTPGGYGYTF.